A selection of T cell receptor beta chains follows, all from one sample in a study of CD8+CD57+ T cells in acquired aplastic anemia. TCRdb independently ran MiXCR on the reads; one entry per CDR3 protein. The sample has tens of thousands of distinct CDR3 sequences, about 60% seen once. Sequenced input: sorted CD4+, CD8+, or CD8+CD57+ T cells (not recorded which) from PBMCs. All receptors derive from a human donor with aplastic anemia. CDR3s include the opening cysteine and the closing phenylalanine or tryptophan. Fields, in order: V gene, CDR3 length, clone size, CDR3 protein. Expanded clones get a size class; other rows say once, few or many, or leave the size out.

v_call: TRBV7-9; cdr3_length: 11; clone_size: few; cdr3_aa: CASSSGETQYF
v_call: TRBV10-2; cdr3_length: 13; clone_size: NA; cdr3_aa: CASSVGSNQPQHF
v_call: TRBV5-1; cdr3_length: 13; clone_size: NA; cdr3_aa: CASSLIGGAEAFF
v_call: TRBV24-1; cdr3_length: 17; clone_size: NA; cdr3_aa: CATSDPDSKSSYNEQFF
v_call: TRBV7-8; cdr3_length: 16; clone_size: NA; cdr3_aa: CASSLELWSHNQPQHF
v_call: TRBV11-2; cdr3_length: 16; clone_size: many; cdr3_aa: CASSFPPTRVLAEAFF
v_call: TRBV6-4; cdr3_length: 12; clone_size: many; cdr3_aa: CASSDSYNEQFF
v_call: TRBV5-1; cdr3_length: 18; clone_size: many; cdr3_aa: CASSPRLAGGLGTDTQYF
v_call: TRBV7-6; cdr3_length: 17; clone_size: many; cdr3_aa: CASSLEVGGVAGNTIYF
v_call: TRBV7-2; cdr3_length: 13; clone_size: NA; cdr3_aa: CACSTTGAYGYTF
v_call: TRBV10-3; cdr3_length: 19; clone_size: NA; cdr3_aa: CAITQQGPRASQPDAEAFF
v_call: TRBV29-1; cdr3_length: 14; clone_size: once; cdr3_aa: CSVAGASGQETQYF
v_call: TRBV20-1; cdr3_length: 12; clone_size: NA; cdr3_aa: CSAAAAGQPQHF
v_call: TRBV9; cdr3_length: 18; clone_size: NA; cdr3_aa: CASSVRQGTGGYGTEAFF
v_call: TRBV24-1; cdr3_length: 19; clone_size: NA; cdr3_aa: CATSDFGPAQASFGETQYF
v_call: TRBV7-9; cdr3_length: 17; clone_size: many; cdr3_aa: CASSSSRTGGLRYGYTF
v_call: TRBV7-2; cdr3_length: 13; clone_size: NA; cdr3_aa: CASSIQGSYEQYF
v_call: TRBV2; cdr3_length: 13; clone_size: NA; cdr3_aa: CASSESERRGYTF
v_call: TRBV9; cdr3_length: 11; clone_size: few; cdr3_aa: CASSEGVGYTF
v_call: TRBV24-1; cdr3_length: 15; clone_size: NA; cdr3_aa: CATKDRTHLNQPQHF
v_call: TRBV7-8; cdr3_length: 15; clone_size: once; cdr3_aa: CASSRAGSSYNEQFF
v_call: TRBV5-1; cdr3_length: 14; clone_size: many; cdr3_aa: CASSLAGPQETQYF
v_call: TRBV20-1; cdr3_length: 15; clone_size: many; cdr3_aa: CSALPYFSSYNEQFF
v_call: TRBV11-1; cdr3_length: 16; clone_size: NA; cdr3_aa: CASSGGAGQHTDTQYF
v_call: TRBV24-1; cdr3_length: 13; clone_size: NA; cdr3_aa: CATSDTEGRELFF
v_call: TRBV20-1; cdr3_length: 15; clone_size: NA; cdr3_aa: CSASSLGRIGNAIYF
v_call: TRBV6-1; cdr3_length: 17; clone_size: NA; cdr3_aa: CASRTGGVAYSNQPQHF
v_call: TRBV7-6; cdr3_length: 14; clone_size: NA; cdr3_aa: CASSSGTGYSEQYF
v_call: TRBV7-8; cdr3_length: 15; clone_size: NA; cdr3_aa: CASSWGTSSLSEQFF
v_call: TRBV20-1; cdr3_length: 14; clone_size: NA; cdr3_aa: CSASIGGRADTQYF
v_call: TRBV7-2; cdr3_length: 14; clone_size: NA; cdr3_aa: CASRSGRGTDTQYF
v_call: TRBV7-3; cdr3_length: 14; clone_size: NA; cdr3_aa: CASSLTQNTGELFF
v_call: TRBV7-2; cdr3_length: 14; clone_size: NA; cdr3_aa: CASSLGNSNQPQHF
v_call: TRBV27; cdr3_length: 13; clone_size: NA; cdr3_aa: CAGSFSYTGELFF
v_call: TRBV20-1; cdr3_length: 13; clone_size: NA; cdr3_aa: CSAKTGATDTQYF
v_call: TRBV10-3; cdr3_length: 13; clone_size: few; cdr3_aa: CAINPGQFDEQYF
v_call: TRBV12-3/TRBV12-4; cdr3_length: 17; clone_size: many; cdr3_aa: CASSLRTPSSYNSPLHF
v_call: TRBV19; cdr3_length: 15; clone_size: NA; cdr3_aa: CASPKGQGLPETQYF
v_call: TRBV19; cdr3_length: 14; clone_size: many; cdr3_aa: CASSIKGHTGELFF
v_call: TRBV10-2; cdr3_length: 15; clone_size: NA; cdr3_aa: CASRRPTTGFTEAFF
v_call: TRBV2; cdr3_length: 15; clone_size: NA; cdr3_aa: CASSQDVGAGGEQFF
v_call: TRBV11-2; cdr3_length: 20; clone_size: NA; cdr3_aa: CASSLEVKSRYLTSTDTQYF
v_call: TRBV2; cdr3_length: 15; clone_size: once; cdr3_aa: CASSVSGTGDHEQYF
v_call: TRBV15; cdr3_length: 15; clone_size: NA; cdr3_aa: CATSSQDVGDTEAFF
v_call: TRBV20-1; cdr3_length: 13; clone_size: NA; cdr3_aa: CSARDEGSYGYTF
v_call: TRBV7-9; cdr3_length: 12; clone_size: NA; cdr3_aa: CASRSGNTKAFF
v_call: TRBV13; cdr3_length: 14; clone_size: NA; cdr3_aa: CASSLGQATDTQYF